This TCR beta chain was sequenced during a study of blood T cells in healthy people across ages. Findings and caveats of the study: Possibly, changes in expanded clonotypes were confounded because donor CMV status was unknown.

Per germline, CDR1 MDHEN and CDR2 SYDVKM. This CDR3 is 15 amino acids long. The ends were cut back, 4 bases at V and 7 bases at J, with 19 bases in the middle. A second 7 to 11 cycle PCR used barcoded and J-beta primers. The template-switch adaptor was a 5' adaptor with 12 random nucleotides. It tagged each cDNA molecule. Using its own MiXCR run on the 5' RACE reads, TCRdb lists one record per CDR3 protein. The data show over a million distinct CDR3 sequences, with less than 50% seen just once and approximately 17% held by the top ten. Around 9.5 milliliters of peripheral blood were drawn from each donor. This clonotype was detected ten times or more. What it recognizes is unknown.

The sample taken for sequencing was blood. This chain links TRBV28 with TRBJ2-5, with a possible D match to TRBD1 (6 bases). The TCR was taken from a woman aged 60-75 years in good health. CDR3 in DNA: TGTGCCAGCAGTTGGACACGGACAGTTGAACGGACCCAGTACTTC. Its protein product is CASSWTRTVERTQYF.